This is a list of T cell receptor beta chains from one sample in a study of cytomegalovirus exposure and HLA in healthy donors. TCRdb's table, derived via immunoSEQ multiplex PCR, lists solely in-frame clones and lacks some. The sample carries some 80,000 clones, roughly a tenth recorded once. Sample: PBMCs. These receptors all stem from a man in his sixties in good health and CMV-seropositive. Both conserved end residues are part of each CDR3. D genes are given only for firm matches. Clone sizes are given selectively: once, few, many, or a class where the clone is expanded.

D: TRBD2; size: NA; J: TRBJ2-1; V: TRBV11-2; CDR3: CASSKGLATYNEQFF; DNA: TGTGCCAGCAGCAAGGGACTAGCGACGTACAATGAGCAGTTCTTC
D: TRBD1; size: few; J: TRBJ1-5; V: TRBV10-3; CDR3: CAISERQGEGQPQHF; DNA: TGTGCCATCAGTGAAAGACAGGGAGAGGGGCAGCCCCAGCATTTT
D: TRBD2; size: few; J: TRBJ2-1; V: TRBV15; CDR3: CATSRDLAGVTYNEQFF; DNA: TGTGCCACCAGCAGAGATCTAGCGGGAGTCACCTACAATGAGCAGTTCTTC
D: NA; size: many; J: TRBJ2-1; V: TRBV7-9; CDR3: CASSFTDMIYNEQFF; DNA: TGTGCCAGCAGCTTTACTGATATGATCTACAATGAGCAGTTCTTC
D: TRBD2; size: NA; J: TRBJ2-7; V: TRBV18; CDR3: CASHPGLANDEQYF; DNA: TGTGCCAGCCACCCCGGACTAGCGAACGACGAGCAGTACTTC
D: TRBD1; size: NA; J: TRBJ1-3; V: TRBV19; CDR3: CASSTGQGGNTIYF; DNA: TGTGCCAGTAGTACCGGACAGGGAGGAAACACCATATATTTT
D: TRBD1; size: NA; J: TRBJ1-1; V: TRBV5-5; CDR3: CASSLAATGGTEAFF; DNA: TGTGCCAGCAGCTTGGCCGCGACAGGGGGCACTGAAGCTTTCTTT
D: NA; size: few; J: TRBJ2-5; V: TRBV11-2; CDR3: CASSLDPPSLAHQETQYF; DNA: TGTGCCAGCAGCTTAGATCCCCCGTCACTAGCCCACCAAGAGACCCAGTACTTC
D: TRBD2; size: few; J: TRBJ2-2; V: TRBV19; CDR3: CASSITGGVTGELFF; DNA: TGTGCCAGTAGTATCACGGGAGGGGTCACCGGGGAGCTGTTTTTT
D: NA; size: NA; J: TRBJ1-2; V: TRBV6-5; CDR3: CASSYGAIYGYTF; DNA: TGTGCCAGCAGTTATGGGGCCATCTATGGCTACACCTTC
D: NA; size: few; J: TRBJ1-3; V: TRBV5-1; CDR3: CASSPEGGRVAGNTIYF; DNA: TGCGCCAGCAGCCCGGAGGGGGGGCGCGTCGCTGGAAACACCATATATTTT
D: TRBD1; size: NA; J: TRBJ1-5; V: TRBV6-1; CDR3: CASSERWGTGDYSNQPQHF; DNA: TGTGCCAGCAGTGAAAGGTGGGGGACAGGCGATTATAGCAATCAGCCCCAGCATTTT
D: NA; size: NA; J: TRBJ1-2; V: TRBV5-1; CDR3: CASSLAHLGPGEDYGYTF; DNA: TGCGCCAGCAGCTTGGCCCATCTTGGCCCCGGGGAAGACTATGGCTACACCTTC
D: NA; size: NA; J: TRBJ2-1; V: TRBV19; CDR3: CASSPRTGGDEQFF; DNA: TGTGCCAGTAGTCCTAGGACTGGTGGCGATGAGCAGTTCTTC
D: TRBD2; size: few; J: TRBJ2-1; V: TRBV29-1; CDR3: CSGALAGGPYEQFF; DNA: TGCAGCGGTGCACTAGCGGGAGGGCCGTATGAGCAGTTCTTC
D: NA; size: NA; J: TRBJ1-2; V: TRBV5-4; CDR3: CASSPDTAGYTF; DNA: TGTGCCAGCAGCCCAGACACCGCTGGCTACACCTTC
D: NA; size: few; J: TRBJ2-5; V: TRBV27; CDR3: CASSFSDSETQYF; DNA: TGTGCCAGCAGTTTCTCAGATTCGGAGACCCAGTACTTC
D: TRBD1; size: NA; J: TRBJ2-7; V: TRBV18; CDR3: CASSPPGQGAAAEQYF; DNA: TGTGCCAGCTCACCACCAGGGCAGGGGGCGGCGGCCGAGCAGTACTTC
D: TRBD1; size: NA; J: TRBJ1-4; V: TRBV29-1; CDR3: CSVGTGATNEKLFF; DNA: TGCAGCGTGGGGACAGGGGCGACTAATGAAAAACTGTTTTTT
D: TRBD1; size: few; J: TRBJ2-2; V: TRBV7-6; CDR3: CASKRGQQNTGELFF; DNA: TGTGCCAGCAAGAGGGGACAGCAGAACACCGGGGAGCTGTTTTTT